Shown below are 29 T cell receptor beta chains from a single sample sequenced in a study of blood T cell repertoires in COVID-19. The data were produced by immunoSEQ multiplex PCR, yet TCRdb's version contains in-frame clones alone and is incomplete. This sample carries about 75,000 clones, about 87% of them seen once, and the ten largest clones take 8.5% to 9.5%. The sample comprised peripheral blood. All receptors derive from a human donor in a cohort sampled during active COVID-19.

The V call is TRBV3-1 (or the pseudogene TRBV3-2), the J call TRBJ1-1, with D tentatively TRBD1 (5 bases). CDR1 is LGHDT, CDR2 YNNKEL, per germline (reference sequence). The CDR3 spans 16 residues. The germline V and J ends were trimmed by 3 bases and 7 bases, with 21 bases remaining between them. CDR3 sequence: CASSHQPQGLWGEAFF. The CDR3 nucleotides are TGTGCCAGCAGCCACCAACCTCAGGGCCTCTGGGGTGAAGCTTTCTTT.

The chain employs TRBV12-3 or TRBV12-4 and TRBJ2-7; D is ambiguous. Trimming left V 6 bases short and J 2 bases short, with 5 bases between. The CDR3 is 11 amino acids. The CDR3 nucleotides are TGTGCCAGCAGGGCAACCTACGAGCAGTACTTC. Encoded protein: CASRATYEQYF.

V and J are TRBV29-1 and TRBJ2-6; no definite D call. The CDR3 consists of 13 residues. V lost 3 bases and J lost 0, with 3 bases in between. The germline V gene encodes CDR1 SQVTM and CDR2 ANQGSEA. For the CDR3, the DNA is TGCAGCGTTGATCTCTCTGGGGCCAACGTCCTGACTTTC. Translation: CSVDLSGANVLTF.

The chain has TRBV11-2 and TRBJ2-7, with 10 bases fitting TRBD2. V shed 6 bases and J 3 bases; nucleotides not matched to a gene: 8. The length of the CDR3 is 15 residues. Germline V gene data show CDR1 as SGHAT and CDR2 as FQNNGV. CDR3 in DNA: TGTGCCAGCAGTTATAGCGGGGGGCTGATCTACGAGCAGTACTTC. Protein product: CASSYSGGLIYEQYF.

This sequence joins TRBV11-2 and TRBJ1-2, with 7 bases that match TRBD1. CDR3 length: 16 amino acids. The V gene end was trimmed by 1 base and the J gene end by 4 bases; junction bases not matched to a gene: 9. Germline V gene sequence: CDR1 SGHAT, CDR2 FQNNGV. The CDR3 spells CASSLGAGDRAYGYTF. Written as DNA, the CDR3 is TGTGCCAGCAGCTTAGGGGCCGGAGACAGGGCCTATGGCTACACCTTC.

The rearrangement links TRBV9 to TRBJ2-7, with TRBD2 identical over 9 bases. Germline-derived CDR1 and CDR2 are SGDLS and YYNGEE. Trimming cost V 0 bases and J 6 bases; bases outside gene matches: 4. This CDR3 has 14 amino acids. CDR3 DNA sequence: TGTGCCAGCAGCGTAGGACTAGCGGCCCCCGAGCAGTACTTC. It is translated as CASSVGLAAPEQYF.

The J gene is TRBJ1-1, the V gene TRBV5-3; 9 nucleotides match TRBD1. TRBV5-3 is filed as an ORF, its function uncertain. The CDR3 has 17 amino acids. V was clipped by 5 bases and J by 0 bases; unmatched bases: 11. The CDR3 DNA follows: TGTGCCAGAAGTTTCGGGACAGGGTTTCAAATGAACACTGAAGCTTTCTTT. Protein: CARSFGTGFQMNTEAFF.

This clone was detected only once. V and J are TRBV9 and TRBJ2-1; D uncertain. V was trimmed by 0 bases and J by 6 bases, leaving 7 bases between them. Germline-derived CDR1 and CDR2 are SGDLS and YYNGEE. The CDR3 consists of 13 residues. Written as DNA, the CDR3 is TGTGCCAGCAGCGTAGCAACTTTCAATGAGCAGTTCTTC. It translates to CASSVATFNEQFF.

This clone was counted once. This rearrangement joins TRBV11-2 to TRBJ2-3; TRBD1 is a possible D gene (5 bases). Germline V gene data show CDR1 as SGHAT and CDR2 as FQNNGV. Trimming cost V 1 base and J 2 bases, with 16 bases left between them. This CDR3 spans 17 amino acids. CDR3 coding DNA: TGTGCCAGCAGCTTAGGCCCTTTACAGGTTATCACAGATACGCAGTATTTT. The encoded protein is CASSLGPLQVITDTQYF.

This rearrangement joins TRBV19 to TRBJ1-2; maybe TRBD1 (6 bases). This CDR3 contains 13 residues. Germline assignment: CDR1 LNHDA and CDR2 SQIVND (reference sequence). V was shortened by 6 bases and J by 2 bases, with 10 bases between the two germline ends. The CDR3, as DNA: TGTGCCAGTAGACCCGACAGGAACTATGGCTACACCTTC. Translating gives CASRPDRNYGYTF. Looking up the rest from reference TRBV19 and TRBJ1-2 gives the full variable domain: DGGITQSPKYLFRKEGQNVTLSCEQNLNHDAMYWYRQDPGQGLRLIYYSQIVNDFQKGDIAEGYSVSREKKESFPLTVTSAQKNPTAFYLCASRPDRNYGYTFGSGTRLTVV.

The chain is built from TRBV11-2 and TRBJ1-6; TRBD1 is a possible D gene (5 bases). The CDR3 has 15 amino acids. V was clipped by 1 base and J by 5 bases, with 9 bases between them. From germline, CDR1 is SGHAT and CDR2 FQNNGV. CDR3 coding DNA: TGTGCCAGCAGCTTAGTGGCAGGGAATAATTCACCCCTCCACTTT. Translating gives CASSLVAGNNSPLHF.

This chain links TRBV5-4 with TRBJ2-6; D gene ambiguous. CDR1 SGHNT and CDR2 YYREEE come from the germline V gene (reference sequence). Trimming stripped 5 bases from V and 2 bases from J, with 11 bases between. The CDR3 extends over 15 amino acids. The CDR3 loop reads CASRAGSTGANVLTF. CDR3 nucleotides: TGTGCCAGCAGGGCCGGGTCGACTGGGGCCAACGTCCTGACTTTC.

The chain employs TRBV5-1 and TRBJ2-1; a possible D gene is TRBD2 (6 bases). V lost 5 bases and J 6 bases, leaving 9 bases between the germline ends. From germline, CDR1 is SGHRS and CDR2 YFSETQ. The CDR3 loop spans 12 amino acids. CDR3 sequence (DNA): TGCGCCAGCAGTTGGGACTTCAATGAGCAGTTCTTC. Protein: CASSWDFNEQFF.

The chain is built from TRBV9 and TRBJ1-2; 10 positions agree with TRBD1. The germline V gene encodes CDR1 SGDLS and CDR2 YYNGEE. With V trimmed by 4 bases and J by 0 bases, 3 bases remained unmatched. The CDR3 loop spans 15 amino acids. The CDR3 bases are TGTGCCAGCAGCACCGGACAGGGGGCTAACTATGGCTACACCTTC. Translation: CASSTGQGANYGYTF.

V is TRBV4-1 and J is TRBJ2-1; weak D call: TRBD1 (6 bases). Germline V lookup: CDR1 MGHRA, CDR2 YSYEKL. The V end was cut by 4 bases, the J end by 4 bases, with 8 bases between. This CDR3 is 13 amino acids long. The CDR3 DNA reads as TGCGCCAGCAGCCCTACAGGGTACAATGAGCAGTTCTTC. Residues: CASSPTGYNEQFF.

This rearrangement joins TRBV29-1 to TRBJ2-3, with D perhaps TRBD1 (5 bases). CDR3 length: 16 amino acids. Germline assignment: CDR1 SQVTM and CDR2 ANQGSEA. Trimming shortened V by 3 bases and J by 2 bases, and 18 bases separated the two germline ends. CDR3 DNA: TGCAGCGTTGACCTGGACATTTCCCGCAACACAGATACGCAGTATTTT. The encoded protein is CSVDLDISRNTDTQYF.

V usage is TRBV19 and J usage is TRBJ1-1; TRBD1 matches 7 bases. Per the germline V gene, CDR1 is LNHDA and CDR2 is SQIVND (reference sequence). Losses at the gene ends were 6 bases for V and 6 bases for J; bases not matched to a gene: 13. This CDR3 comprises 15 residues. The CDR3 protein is CASSLQGFLPAEAFF. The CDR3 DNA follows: TGTGCCAGTAGCCTACAGGGGTTCTTGCCCGCTGAAGCTTTCTTT.

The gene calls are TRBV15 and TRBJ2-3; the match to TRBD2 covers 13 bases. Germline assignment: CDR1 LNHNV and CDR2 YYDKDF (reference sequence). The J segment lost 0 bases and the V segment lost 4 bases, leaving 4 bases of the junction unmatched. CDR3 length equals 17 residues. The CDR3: CATSIWTSGGSTDTQYF. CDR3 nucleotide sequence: TGTGCCACCAGCATCTGGACTAGCGGGGGTAGCACAGATACGCAGTATTTT.

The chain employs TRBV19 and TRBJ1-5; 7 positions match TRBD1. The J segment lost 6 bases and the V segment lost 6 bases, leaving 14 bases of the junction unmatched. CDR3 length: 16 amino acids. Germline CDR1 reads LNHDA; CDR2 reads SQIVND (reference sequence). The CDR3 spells CASRLSADRVGQPQHF. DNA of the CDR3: TGTGCCAGTAGATTATCGGCCGACAGGGTGGGTCAGCCCCAGCATTTT.

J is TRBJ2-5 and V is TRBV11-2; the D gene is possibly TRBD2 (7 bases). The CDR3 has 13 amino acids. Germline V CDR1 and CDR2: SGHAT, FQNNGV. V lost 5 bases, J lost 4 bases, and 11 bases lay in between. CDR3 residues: CASSGGGLETQYF. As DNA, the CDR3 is TGTGCCAGCAGCGGGGGGGGCTTAGAGACCCAGTACTTC.

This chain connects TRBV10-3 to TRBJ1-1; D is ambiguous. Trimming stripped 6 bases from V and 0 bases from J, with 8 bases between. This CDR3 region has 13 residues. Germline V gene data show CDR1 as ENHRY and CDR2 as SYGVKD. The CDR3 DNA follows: TGTGCCATCAGACGCGGGGTGAACACTGAAGCTTTCTTT. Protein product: CAIRRGVNTEAFF.

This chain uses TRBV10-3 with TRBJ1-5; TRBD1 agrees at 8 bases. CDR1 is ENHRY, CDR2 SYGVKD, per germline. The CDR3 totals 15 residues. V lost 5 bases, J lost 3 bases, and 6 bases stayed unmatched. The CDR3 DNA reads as TGTGCCATCAGTTTCGACAGGGGTACCAATCAGCCCCAGCATTTT. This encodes CAISFDRGTNQPQHF.

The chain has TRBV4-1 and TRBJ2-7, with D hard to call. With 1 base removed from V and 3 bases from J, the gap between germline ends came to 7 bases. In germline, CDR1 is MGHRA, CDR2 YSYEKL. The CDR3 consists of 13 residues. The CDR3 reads CASSQGSSYEQYF. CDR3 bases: TGCGCCAGCAGCCAAGGTAGCAGCTACGAGCAGTACTTC.

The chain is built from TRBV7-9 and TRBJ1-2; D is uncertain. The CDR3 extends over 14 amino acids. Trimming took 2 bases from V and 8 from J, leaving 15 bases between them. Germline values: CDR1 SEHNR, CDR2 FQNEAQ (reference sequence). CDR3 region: CASSLSEPSGGYTF. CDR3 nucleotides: TGTGCCAGCAGCTTAAGCGAGCCGAGTGGCGGCTACACCTTC. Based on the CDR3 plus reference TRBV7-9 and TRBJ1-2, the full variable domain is DTGVSQNPRHKITKRGQNVTFRCDPISEHNRLYWYRQTLGQGPEFLTYFQNEAQLEKSRLLSDRFSAERPKGSFSTLEIQRTEQGDSAMYLCASSLSEPSGGYTFGSGTRLTVV.

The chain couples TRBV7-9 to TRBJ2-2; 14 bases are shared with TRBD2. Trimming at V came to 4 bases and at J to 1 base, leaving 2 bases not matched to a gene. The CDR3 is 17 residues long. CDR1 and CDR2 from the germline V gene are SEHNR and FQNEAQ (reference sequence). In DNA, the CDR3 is TGTGCCAGCAGCTCGGGACTAGCGGGGGAGAACACCGGGGAGCTGTTTTTT. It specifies CASSSGLAGENTGELFF.

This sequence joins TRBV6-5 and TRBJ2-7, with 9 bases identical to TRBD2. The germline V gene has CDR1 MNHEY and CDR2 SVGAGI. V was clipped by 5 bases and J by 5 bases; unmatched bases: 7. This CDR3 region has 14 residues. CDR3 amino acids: CASSRWTSANEQYF. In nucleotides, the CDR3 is TGTGCCAGCAGTCGGTGGACTAGCGCCAACGAGCAGTACTTC.

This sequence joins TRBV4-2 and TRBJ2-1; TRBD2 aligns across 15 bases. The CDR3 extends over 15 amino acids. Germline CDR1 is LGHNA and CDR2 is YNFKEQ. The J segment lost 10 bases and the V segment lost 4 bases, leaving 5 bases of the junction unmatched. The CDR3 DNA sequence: TGTGCCAGCAGCCGGGGACTAGCGGGGGGATACGAGCAGTTCTTC. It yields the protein CASSRGLAGGYEQFF.

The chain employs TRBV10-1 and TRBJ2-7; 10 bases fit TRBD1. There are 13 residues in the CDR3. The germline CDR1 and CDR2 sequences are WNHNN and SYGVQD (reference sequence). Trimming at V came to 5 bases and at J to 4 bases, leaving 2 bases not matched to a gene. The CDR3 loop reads CASSSGQGYEQYF. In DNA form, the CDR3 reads TGCGCCAGCAGTTCGGGACAGGGGTACGAGCAGTACTTC.

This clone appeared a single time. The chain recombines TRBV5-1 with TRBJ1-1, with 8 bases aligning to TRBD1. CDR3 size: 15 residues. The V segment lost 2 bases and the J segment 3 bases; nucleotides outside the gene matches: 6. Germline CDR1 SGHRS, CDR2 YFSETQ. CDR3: CASSFPTGADTEAFF. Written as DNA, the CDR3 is TGCGCCAGCAGCTTCCCGACAGGGGCGGACACTGAAGCTTTCTTT.